The 32 T cell receptor beta chains in this list originate from one sample, sequenced in a study of beta chain features in type 1 diabetes. The entirety of the isolated RNA underwent reverse transcription, so expressed TCRB transcripts were sequenced. The assay was immunoSEQ multiplex PCR, and TCRdb's table has in-frame clones only and misses some. This table has fewer than 900,000 clones, roughly 15% appearing once. Material for sequencing was naive CD4+ T cells from blood. Receptor source: a young woman in good health.

There are a few counts of this clone. The chain employs TRBV7-9 and TRBJ2-3; D not certain. The V and J ends lost 8 bases and 6 bases respectively, with 12 bases between them. The CDR3 extends over 12 amino acids. CDR1 and CDR2 (germline): SEHNR, FQNEAQ (reference sequence). The CDR3 is CASAALVDTQYF. CDR3 in DNA: TGTGCCAGCGCCGCCCTTGTGGATACGCAGTATTTT.

As to this clone: The sample contains more than one DNA sequence encoding this CDR3. The chain is built from TRBV29-1 and TRBJ2-7; TRBD1 matches 7 bases. After removal of 4 bases from V and 3 bases from J, the junction contained 18 bases not matched to a gene. The CDR3 has 17 residues. CDR1 SQVTM and CDR2 ANQGSEA come from the germline V gene. The CDR3 is CSVGGTGVGAGLYEQYF. The DNA of the CDR3 is TGCAGCGTTGGTGGCACAGGGGTGGGGGCAGGGCTCTACGAGCAGTACTTC.

The chain links TRBV28 to TRBJ2-5; D is undetermined. The ends were cut back, 2 bases at V and 4 bases at J, with 35 bases in the middle. Germline loops: CDR1 MDHEN, CDR2 SYDVKM. This CDR3 is 22 amino acids long. CDR3 DNA: TGTGCCAGCAGTTTACAGGATGGTACCCCGAGGCTCGGGTCTGCTTACGTAGAGACCCAGTACTTC. Its protein is CASSLQDGTPRLGSAYVETQYF.

CDR3 DNA sequence: TGTGCCAGCAGTTTGCGGGCGGCGGGAGTGCAAAGGGCCGGGGAGCTGTTTTTT. It yields the protein CASSLRAAGVQRAGELFF. The V call is TRBV27, the J call TRBJ2-2, with TRBD2 matching over 7 bases. The germline V gene has CDR1 MNHEY and CDR2 SMNVEV (reference sequence). The V gene end was trimmed by 3 bases and the J gene end by 6 bases; junction bases not matched to a gene: 16. The CDR3 runs 18 residues.

This chain connects TRBV7-3 to TRBJ1-1; maybe TRBD1 (6 bases). CDR1 is SGHTA and CDR2 is FQGTGA in the germline V gene. The CDR3 runs to 15 residues. V lost 5 bases, J lost 3 bases, and 16 bases lay in between. CDR3 in DNA: TGTGCCAGCAGCCCCGGACAGTCCGGGGACACTGAAGCTTTCTTT. Its translation is CASSPGQSGDTEAFF.

This clone appeared a few times. Additional DNA sequences in this sample encode the identical CDR3. The chain combines TRBV5-1 with TRBJ1-4; unclear D gene. V lost 1 base to trimming and J lost 3 bases, with 7 bases between them. This CDR3 is built from 14 residues. CDR1 SGHRS and CDR2 YFSETQ come from the germline V gene. The CDR3 protein is CASSLTVSNEKLFF. The CDR3 DNA follows: TGCGCCAGCAGCTTGACAGTTTCTAATGAAAAACTGTTTTTT.

A note on this clone: Other DNA sequences in the same sample also yield this CDR3. The chain uses TRBV9 and TRBJ2-7; unclear D gene. The V end lost 4 bases, the J end lost 0 bases, and 11 bases lay between the germline ends. CDR3 size: 14 residues. Germline-derived CDR1 and CDR2 are SGDLS and YYNGEE. CDR3 sequence reads: CASSPSGSSYEQYF. CDR3 bases: TGTGCCAGCAGCCCCAGTGGAAGCTCCTACGAGCAGTACTTC.

This clone was detected only a few times. The gene calls are TRBV9 and TRBJ2-1; 9 bases align to TRBD1. The CDR3 runs 15 residues. CDR1 and CDR2 (germline): SGDLS, YYNGEE. Losses at the gene ends were 3 bases for V and 7 bases for J; bases not matched to a gene: 8. Written as DNA, the CDR3 is TGTGCCAGCAGCGCAAGGACAGGGGAGTCGAATGAGCAGTTCTTC. It specifies CASSARTGESNEQFF.

This chain connects TRBV10-3 to TRBJ1-1; 8 bases are shared with TRBD1. J lost 4 bases, V lost 6 bases, and 7 bases had no gene match. Germline V gives CDR1 ENHRY, CDR2 SYGVKD. The CDR3 runs to 14 residues. CDR3 DNA sequence: TGTGCCATCAGGGACAGGGAAGAGGGCACTGAAGCTTTCTTT. Protein sequence: CAIRDREEGTEAFF.

This clone was picked up a small number of times. The chain is built from TRBV5-5 and TRBJ1-5; 8 bases align to TRBD1. V gave up 0 bases and J gave up 1 base; unmatched junction bases: 3. The germline gives CDR1 SGHKS, CDR2 YYEKEE (reference sequence). CDR3 length: 16 residues. The CDR3 region is CASSLGRDRSNQPQHF. The CDR3 DNA follows: TGTGCCAGCAGCTTGGGAAGGGACAGGAGCAATCAGCCCCAGCATTTT.

This clone was seen a few times. The rearrangement links TRBV6-5 to TRBJ2-3; TRBD2 matches at 9 bases. Per the germline V gene, CDR1 is MNHEY and CDR2 is SVGAGI. V was pared by 2 bases and J by 4 bases, with 1 base of the junction left unmatched. This CDR3 has 14 residues. CDR3 nucleotides: TGTGCCAGCAGTTACGCGGGGGGGTCAGATACGCAGTATTTT. This encodes CASSYAGGSDTQYF.

This chain connects TRBV6-5 to TRBJ2-7, with 10 bases lining up with TRBD2. In germline, CDR1 is MNHEY, CDR2 SVGAGI. V gave up 2 bases and J gave up 0 bases; unmatched junction bases: 1. The CDR3 is made up of 15 amino acids. The CDR3 coding sequence is TGTGCCAGCAGTTACAGACTAGCGGGCTCCTACGAGCAGTACTTC. This codes for CASSYRLAGSYEQYF.

CDR3 sequence: CASSLADQGTGANVLTF. The DNA for the CDR3 is TGTGCCAGCAGCTTGGCCGACCAGGGAACTGGGGCCAACGTCCTGACTTTC. This chain connects TRBV7-9 to TRBJ2-6; tentatively, D is TRBD1 (5 bases). Germline-derived CDR1 and CDR2 are SEHNR and FQNEAQ (reference sequence). The CDR3 covers 17 residues. The ends were cut back, 3 bases at V and 2 bases at J, with 14 bases in the middle.

This chain connects TRBV4-3 to TRBJ2-2; D uncertain. The V gene lost 0 bases and the J gene lost 5 bases, with 7 bases spanning the gap. The CDR3 length is 14 residues. Germline V gives CDR1 LGHNA, CDR2 YSLEER. The CDR3 sequence: CASSQDTKTGELFF. The CDR3 nucleotides read TGCGCCAGCAGCCAAGACACTAAAACCGGGGAGCTGTTTTTT.

The rearrangement uses TRBV27 and TRBJ2-1; D is possibly TRBD2 (6 bases). The ends were cut back, 5 bases at V and 8 bases at J, with 19 bases in the middle. The CDR3 is made up of 15 amino acids. The V gene's germline CDR1 is MNHEY and CDR2 SMNVEV (reference sequence). The CDR3 DNA is TGTGCCAGCAGTCGACTAGTGGCGCCAAGGGATGAGCAGTTCTTC. It specifies CASSRLVAPRDEQFF.

This clone was counted a few times. This sequence joins TRBV7-9 and TRBJ2-6; TRBD1 is a possible D gene (6 bases). The CDR3 runs 19 residues. V was cut by 7 bases and J by 4 bases, with 26 bases left in between. CDR1 is SEHNR, CDR2 FQNEAQ, per germline (reference sequence). The CDR3 DNA sequence: TGTGCCAGCACCTTGGGGAATATACAGGGACCCAAAGGGGCCAACGTCCTGACTTTC. Encoded protein: CASTLGNIQGPKGANVLTF.

This chain joins TRBV5-1 and TRBJ2-7; D is possibly TRBD1 (5 bases). The CDR3 extends over 13 amino acids. Deletions cut 4 bases from V and 5 bases from J, with 13 bases between. Per germline, CDR1 SGHRS and CDR2 YFSETQ. The CDR3 region is CASSKSRVHEQYF. CDR3 DNA: TGCGCCAGCAGCAAATCCAGGGTACACGAGCAGTACTTC. The variable domain in full, completed from reference TRBV5-1 and TRBJ2-7, reads KAGVTQTPRYLIKTRGQQVTLSCSPISGHRSVSWYQQTPGQGLQFLFEYFSETQRNKGNFPGRFSGRQFSNSRSEMNVSTLELGDSALYLCASSKSRVHEQYFGPGTRLTVT.

This clone was counted between two and nine times. V and J are TRBV7-6 and TRBJ1-1; weak D call: TRBD1 (5 bases). CDR3 length: 14 residues. Trimming removed 2 bases from V and 8 bases from J, with 15 bases in between. CDR1 is SGHVS, CDR2 FNYEAQ, per germline. The CDR3: CASSLRGRSQEAFF. CDR3 nucleotide sequence: TGTGCCAGCAGCTTAAGGGGTCGGAGCCAAGAAGCTTTCTTT.

This clone was seen a handful of times. The chain is built from TRBV7-9 and TRBJ2-4; the match to TRBD2 covers 11 bases. Germline V gene sequence: CDR1 SEHNR, CDR2 FQNEAQ (reference sequence). The CDR3 has 18 amino acids. The V segment lost 1 base and the J segment 5 bases; nucleotides outside the gene matches: 10. DNA of the CDR3: TGTGCCAGCAGCTTAGGGGTGGGGCCTAGCGGGAGGCAAAACATTCAGTACTTC. This sequence encodes CASSLGVGPSGRQNIQYF. Based on the CDR3 plus reference TRBV7-9 and TRBJ2-4, the full variable domain is DTGVSQNPRHKITKRGQNVTFRCDPISEHNRLYWYRQTLGQGPEFLTYFQNEAQLEKSRLLSDRFSAERPKGSFSTLEIQRTEQGDSAMYLCASSLGVGPSGRQNIQYFGAGTRLSVL.

The rearrangement joins TRBV15 to TRBJ2-3, with D perhaps assigned TRBD1 or TRBD2 (5 bases each). Germline-derived CDR1 and CDR2 are LNHNV and YYDKDF (reference sequence). V shed 7 bases and J shed 6 bases, with 20 bases lying between them. The CDR3 consists of 15 residues. The CDR3 sequence is CATTTGTPIVDTQYF. CDR3 sequence (DNA): TGTGCCACCACTACCGGGACCCCGATAGTGGATACGCAGTATTTT. Full variable domain (missing parts from reference TRBV15 and TRBJ2-3): DAMVIQNPRYQVTQFGKPVTLSCSQTLNHNVMYWYQQKSSQAPKLLFHYYDKDFNNEADTPDNFQSRRPNTSFCFLDIRSPGLGDTAMYLCATTTGTPIVDTQYFGPGTRLTVL.

The table lists this clone with a few counts. The chain combines TRBV7-2 with TRBJ2-4; D tentatively fits TRBD1 or TRBD2 (5 bases each). The CDR3 consists of 14 residues. CDR1 SGHTA and CDR2 FQGNSA come from the germline V gene. V lost 5 bases to trimming and J lost 7 bases, with 15 bases between them. The CDR3 DNA sequence: TGTGCCAGCAGCGCGCAAGGGTGGGGGAACATTCAGTACTTC. Amino acid sequence: CASSAQGWGNIQYF.

CDR3 region: CASSIVAVGELFF. The CDR3, as DNA: TGTGCCAGTAGTATAGTGGCTGTCGGGGAGCTGTTTTTT. V usage is TRBV19 and J usage is TRBJ2-2; D remains ambiguous. The germline V gene has CDR1 LNHDA and CDR2 SQIVND (reference sequence). This CDR3 region has 13 residues. V lost 1 base, J lost 7 bases, and 7 bases lay in between.

Only one count was recorded for this clone. The V and J genes are TRBV15 and TRBJ1-1; unclear D gene. CDR3 length: 16 amino acids. Germline V gene sequence: CDR1 LNHNV, CDR2 YYDKDF (reference sequence). V was pared by 0 bases and J by 5 bases, with 16 bases between. CDR3 region: CATSRDRRSLGTEAFF. The CDR3 bases are TGTGCCACCAGCAGAGATCGTCGCAGCCTGGGGACTGAAGCTTTCTTT.

This clone turned up a few times. This chain connects TRBV28 to TRBJ1-1; tentatively, D is TRBD1 (6 bases). The V end was cut by 8 bases, the J end by 10 bases, with 11 bases between. In germline, CDR1 is MDHEN, CDR2 SYDVKM. CDR3 length equals 10 residues. The CDR3 bases are TGTGCCAGCCAAAGGGGGGGAGCTTTCTTT. Translated, it gives CASQRGGAFF.

V usage is TRBV6-5 and J usage is TRBJ2-1; possibly TRBD1 for D (6 bases). This CDR3 region has 12 residues. Germline V gene data show CDR1 as MNHEY and CDR2 as SVGAGI. This CDR3 reads CVTRGSYNEQFF. As DNA, the CDR3 is TGTGTTACCAGGGGTTCCTACAATGAGCAGTTCTTC.

This clone came up a few times. The genes are TRBV7-9 and TRBJ2-7, with D tentatively TRBD1 or TRBD2 (6 bases each). The CDR3 totals 16 residues. Trimming shortened V by 0 bases and J by 2 bases, and 14 bases separated the two germline ends. Germline CDR1 and CDR2: SEHNR and FQNEAQ (reference sequence). The CDR3 nucleotides read TGTGCCAGCAGCTTAGCGCTCCGGGGGCTGACCTACGAGCAGTACTTC. Its translation: CASSLALRGLTYEQYF.

J is TRBJ2-7 and V is TRBV7-2, with D uncertain. CDR3 length equals 15 residues. CDR1 and CDR2 (germline): SGHTA, FQGNSA. Trimming took off 1 base at V and 0 bases at J, with 10 bases between the two ends. The CDR3 DNA reads TGTGCCAGCAGCTTAGATAGGGAAAGCTCCTACGAGCAGTACTTC. Translation: CASSLDRESSYEQYF. The full variable domain, rest sourced from reference TRBV7-2 and TRBJ2-7, is GAGVSQSPSNKVTEKGKDVELRCDPISGHTALYWYRQSLGQGLEFLIYFQGNSAPDKSGLPSDRFSAERTGGSVSTLTIQRTQQEDSAVYLCASSLDRESSYEQYFGPGTRLTVT.

V is TRBV10-3 and J is TRBJ2-7; D remains unclear. Trimming took off 5 bases at V and 1 base at J, with 3 bases between the two ends. The CDR3 runs to 11 residues. Germline assignment: CDR1 ENHRY and CDR2 SYGVKD. The CDR3 DNA reads as TGTGCCATCAGTCCATCCTACGAGCAGTACTTC. It yields the protein CAISPSYEQYF.

This chain connects TRBV21-1 to TRBJ2-7; TRBD2, the D gene given by the table, was not confirmed from the DNA. TRBV21-1 is labeled a pseudogene. This CDR3 is 15 amino acids long. CDR3 sequence: CASGYRGAASYEQYF. In nucleotides, the CDR3 is TGTGCCAGCGGGTACCGGGGAGCGGCCTCCTACGAGCAGTACTTC.

Comments on this clone: The same CDR3 is also encoded by other DNA sequences in this sample. V is TRBV5-4 and J is TRBJ2-5, with 9 bases identical to TRBD2. CDR1 and CDR2 from the germline V gene are SGHNT and YYREEE (reference sequence). The CDR3 totals 15 residues. Trimming took 0 bases from V and 4 from J; bases not matched to a gene: 4. CDR3 in amino acids: CASSLVGGRGETQYF. In DNA form, the CDR3 reads TGTGCCAGCAGCTTGGTAGGCGGGAGGGGAGAGACCCAGTACTTC.

This clone was recorded a few times. V gene TRBV7-3 combines with J gene TRBJ2-5; D ambiguous. CDR1 and CDR2 from the germline V gene are SGHTA and FQGTGA. This CDR3 has 13 amino acids. Between the trimmed V and J ends, which lost 1 base and 5 bases, there was a span of 8 bases. The CDR3 bases are TGTGCCAGCAGCTTAAGTTTTGGGGAGACCCAGTACTTC. Translation: CASSLSFGETQYF.

This clone has just a few counts. The V and J genes are TRBV5-1 and TRBJ2-3, with TRBD1 identical over 10 bases. V was pared by 4 bases and J by 6 bases, with 14 bases of the junction left unmatched. The CDR3 spans 17 residues. Germline V gene sequence: CDR1 SGHRS, CDR2 YFSETQ. The CDR3 nucleotides read TGCGCCAGCAGCATACCCACGGGACAGGGGATGAAGGATACGCAGTATTTT. Protein: CASSIPTGQGMKDTQYF.